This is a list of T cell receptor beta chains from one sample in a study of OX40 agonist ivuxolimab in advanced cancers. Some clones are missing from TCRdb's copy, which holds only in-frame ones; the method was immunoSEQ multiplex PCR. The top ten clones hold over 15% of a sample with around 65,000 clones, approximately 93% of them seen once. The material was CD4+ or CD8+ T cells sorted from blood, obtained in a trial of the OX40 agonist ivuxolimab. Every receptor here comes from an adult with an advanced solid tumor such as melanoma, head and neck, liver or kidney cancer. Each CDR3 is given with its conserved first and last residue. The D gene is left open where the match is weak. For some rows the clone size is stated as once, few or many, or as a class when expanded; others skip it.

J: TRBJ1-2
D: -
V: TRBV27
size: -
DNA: TGTGCCAGCAGTTGGACGGGCAACTATGGCTACACCTTC
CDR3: CASSWTGNYGYTF

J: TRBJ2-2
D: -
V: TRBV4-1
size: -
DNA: TGCGCCAGCAGCCCTCAACCCCAGGGGCGCGGCACCGGGGAGCTGTTTTTT
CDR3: CASSPQPQGRGTGELFF

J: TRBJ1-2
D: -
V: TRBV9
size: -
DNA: TGTGCCAGCAACCAGCGGGGAGATGACTATGGCTACACCTTC
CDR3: CASNQRGDDYGYTF

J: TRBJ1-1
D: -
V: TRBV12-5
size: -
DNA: TGTGCTAGTGGGATAGGGACTGAAGCTTTCTTT
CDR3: CASGIGTEAFF

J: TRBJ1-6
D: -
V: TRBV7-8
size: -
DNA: TGTGCCAGCAGCTTAATGGTGGGGTTTTCCTCCTATAATTCACCCCTCCACTTT
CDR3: CASSLMVGFSSYNSPLHF

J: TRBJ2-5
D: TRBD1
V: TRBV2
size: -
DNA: TGTGCCAGCAGGGGACAGCGGAGAGTAGAGACCCAGTACTTC
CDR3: CASRGQRRVETQYF

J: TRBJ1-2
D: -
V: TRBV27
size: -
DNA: TGTGCCAGCAGTTTACTAGGGCAGGGCGCGAACTATGGCTACACCTTC
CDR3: CASSLLGQGANYGYTF

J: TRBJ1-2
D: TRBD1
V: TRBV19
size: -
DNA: TGTGCCAGTAGTATGTGGACAGGGGGCGATGGCTACACCTTC
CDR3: CASSMWTGGDGYTF

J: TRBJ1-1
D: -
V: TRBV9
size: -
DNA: TGTGCCAGCAGCGTAGATGGGGTCGACACTGAAGCTTTCTTT
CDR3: CASSVDGVDTEAFF

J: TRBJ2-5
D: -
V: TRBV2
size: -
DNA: TGTGCCAGCAGTGGGTGGATACTAGCCTTACAAGAGACCCAGTACTTC
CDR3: CASSGWILALQETQYF

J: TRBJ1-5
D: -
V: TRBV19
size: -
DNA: TGTGCCGCCCGATCAAGGGGGTTAAGGCAGCCCCAGCATTTT
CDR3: CAARSRGLRQPQHF

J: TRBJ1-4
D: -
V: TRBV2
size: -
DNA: TGTGCCAGCAGTGACGTAGGGTATGAAAAACTGTTTTTT
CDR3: CASSDVGYEKLFF

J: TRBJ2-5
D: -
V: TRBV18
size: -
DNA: TGTGCCAGCTCACCTTACAGGGAACAAGAGACCCAGTACTTC
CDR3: CASSPYREQETQYF

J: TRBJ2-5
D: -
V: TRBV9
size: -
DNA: TGTGCCAGCAGCCCAGTAGTTGGGATAGCGCAAGAGACCCAGTACTTC
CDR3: CASSPVVGIAQETQYF

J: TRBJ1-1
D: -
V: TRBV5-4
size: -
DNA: TGTGCCAGCAGCTTGGGGCAGAATGAAGCTTTCTTT
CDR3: CASSLGQNEAFF

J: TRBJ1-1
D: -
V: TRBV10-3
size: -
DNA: TGTGCCATCAGTGAGTCGCAGGGATGGGACACTGAAGCTTTCTTT
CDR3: CAISESQGWDTEAFF

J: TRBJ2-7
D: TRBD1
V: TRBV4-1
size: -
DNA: TGCGCCAGCAGCCAAGGACAGGGGGGAAACGAGCAGTACTTC
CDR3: CASSQGQGGNEQYF

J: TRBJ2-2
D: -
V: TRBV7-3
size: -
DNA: TGTGCCAGCAGCTATACAGACTCCACCGGGGAGCTGTTTTTT
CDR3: CASSYTDSTGELFF

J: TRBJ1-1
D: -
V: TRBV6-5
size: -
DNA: TGTGCCAGCAGTCCACAAACCCTCATGAACACTGAAGCTTTCTTT
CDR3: CASSPQTLMNTEAFF

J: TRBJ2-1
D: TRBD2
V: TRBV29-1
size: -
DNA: TGCAGCGTTGGAGGGGGACTAGCGGGGGGGGGCAATGAGCAGTTCTTC
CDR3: CSVGGGLAGGGNEQFF

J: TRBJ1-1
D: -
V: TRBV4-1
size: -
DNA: TGCGCCAGCAGCCAATCCCAGGACAGATACACTGAAGCTTTCTTT
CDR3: CASSQSQDRYTEAFF

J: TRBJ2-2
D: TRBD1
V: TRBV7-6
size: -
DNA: TGTGCCAGCAGCTTGGACAGGGGCACCGGGGAGCTGTTTTTT
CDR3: CASSLDRGTGELFF

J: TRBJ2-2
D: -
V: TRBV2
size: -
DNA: TGTGCCAGCAGTGGAGAGAACACCGGGGAGCTGTTTTTT
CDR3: CASSGENTGELFF

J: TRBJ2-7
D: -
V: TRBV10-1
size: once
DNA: TGCGCCAGCAGTGACCCGACACTCGAGCAGTACTTC
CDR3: CASSDPTLEQYF

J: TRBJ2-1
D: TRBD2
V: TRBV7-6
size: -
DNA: TGTGCCAGCAGCTTAGAGACTAGCGGGGGGGCACTTTACTACAATGAGCAGTTCTTC
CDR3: CASSLETSGGALYYNEQFF

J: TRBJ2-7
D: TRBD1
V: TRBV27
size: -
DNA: TGTGCCAGCAGCCTACAGGGGGTGCCCTACGAGCAGTACTTC
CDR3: CASSLQGVPYEQYF

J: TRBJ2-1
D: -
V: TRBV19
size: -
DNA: TGTGCCATTTCCCTGGACGGCTACAATGAGCAGTTCTTC
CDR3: CAISLDGYNEQFF

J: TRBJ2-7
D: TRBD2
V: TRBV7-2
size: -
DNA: TGTGCCAGCAGCCCACCATGGGGAGGGGACTCCTACGAGCAGTACTTC
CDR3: CASSPPWGGDSYEQYF

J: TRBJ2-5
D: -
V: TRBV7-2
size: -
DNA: TGTGCCAGCAGCTTAGCCAACCAAGAGACCCAGTACTTC
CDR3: CASSLANQETQYF

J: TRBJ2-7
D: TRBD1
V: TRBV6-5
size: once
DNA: TGTGCCAGCAGCATCGGACAGGGGAGTAGTAACGAGCAGTACTTC
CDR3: CASSIGQGSSNEQYF

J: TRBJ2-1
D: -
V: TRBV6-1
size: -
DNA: TGTGCCAGCAGTGACGACGGCTACAATGAGCAGTTCTTC
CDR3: CASSDDGYNEQFF

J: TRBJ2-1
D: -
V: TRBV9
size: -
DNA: TGTGCCAGCCAGGCGGAGGGGGGCAATGAGCAGTTCTTC
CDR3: CASQAEGGNEQFF

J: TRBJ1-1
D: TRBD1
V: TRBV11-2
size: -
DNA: TGTGCCAGCAGCACAGGGGTTAACACTGAAGCTTTCTTT
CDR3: CASSTGVNTEAFF

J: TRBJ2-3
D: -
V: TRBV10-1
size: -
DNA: TGCGCCAGCAGTGGGGGTAGCACAGATACGCAGTATTTT
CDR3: CASSGGSTDTQYF

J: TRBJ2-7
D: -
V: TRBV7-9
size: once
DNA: TGTGCCAGCAGCTTACTGTTCTACGAGCAGTACTTC
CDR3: CASSLLFYEQYF

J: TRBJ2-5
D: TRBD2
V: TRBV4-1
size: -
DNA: TGCGCCAGCAGCGGTCCAGCGGGGGGGGAGACCCAGTACTTC
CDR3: CASSGPAGGETQYF

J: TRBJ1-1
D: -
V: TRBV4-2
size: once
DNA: TGTGCCAGCAGCTTGCTTGAGGGGGGGTTGACTGAAGCTTTCTTT
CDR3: CASSLLEGGLTEAFF

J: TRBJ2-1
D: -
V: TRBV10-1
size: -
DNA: TGCGCCAGCAGTGAGTTCAGGTACAATGAGCAGTTCTTC
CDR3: CASSEFRYNEQFF

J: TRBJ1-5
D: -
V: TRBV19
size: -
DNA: TGTGCCAGTAGTATCGGCAGGGATGGCAATCAGCCCCAGCATTTT
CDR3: CASSIGRDGNQPQHF

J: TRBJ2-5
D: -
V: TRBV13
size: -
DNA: TGTGCCAGCAGCCGAGGGGAAACCCAAGAGACCCAGTACTTC
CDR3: CASSRGETQETQYF

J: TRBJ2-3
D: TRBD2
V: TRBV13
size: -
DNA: TGTGCCAGCAGGAGCGGGGATTTCACAGATACGCAGTATTTT
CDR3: CASRSGDFTDTQYF

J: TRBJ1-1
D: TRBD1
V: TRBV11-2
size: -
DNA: TGTGCCAGCAGCAACGACAGGGTTGAAGCTTTCTTT
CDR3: CASSNDRVEAFF

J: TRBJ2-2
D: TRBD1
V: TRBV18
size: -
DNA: TGTGCCAGCTCACCTCGAACCGGGACAGGGAACGCCGGGGAGCTGTTTTTT
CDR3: CASSPRTGTGNAGELFF

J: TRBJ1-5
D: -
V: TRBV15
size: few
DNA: TGTGCCACCAGCAGTATGGGACAGCCCCAGCATTTT
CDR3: CATSSMGQPQHF

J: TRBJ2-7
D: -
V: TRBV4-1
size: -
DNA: TGCGCCAGCAGCCAAGCCGGGGCAATCTCCTACGAGCAGTACTTC
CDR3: CASSQAGAISYEQYF